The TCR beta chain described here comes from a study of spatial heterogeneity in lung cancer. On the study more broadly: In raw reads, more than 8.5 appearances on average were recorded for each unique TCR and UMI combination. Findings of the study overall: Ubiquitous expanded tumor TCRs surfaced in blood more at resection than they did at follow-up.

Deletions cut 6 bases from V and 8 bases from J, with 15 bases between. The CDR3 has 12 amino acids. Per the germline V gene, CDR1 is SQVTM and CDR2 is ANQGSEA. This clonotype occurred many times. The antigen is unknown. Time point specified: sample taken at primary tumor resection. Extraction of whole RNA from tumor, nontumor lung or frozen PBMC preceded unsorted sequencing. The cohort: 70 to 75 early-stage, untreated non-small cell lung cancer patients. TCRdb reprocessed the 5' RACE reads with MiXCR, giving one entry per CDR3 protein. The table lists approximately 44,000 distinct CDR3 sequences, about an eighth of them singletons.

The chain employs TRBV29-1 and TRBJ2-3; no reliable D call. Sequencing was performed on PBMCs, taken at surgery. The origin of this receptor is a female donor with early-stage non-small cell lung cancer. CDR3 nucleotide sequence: TGCAGCGTCCGCGAAGAGACTTCTACGCAGTATTTT. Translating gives CSVREETSTQYF.